This T cell receptor beta chain appears in the sequencing data of a study of T cell responses to AZD1222 COVID-19 vaccine. Study-wide results and caveats: Close to half of all spike-specific TCRs reportedly target regions of the variants that are unmutated.

On this clone itself: Its antigen is unidentified.

V was clipped by 2 bases and J by 4 bases, with 14 bases between them. CDR3 size: 15 residues. Germline V gene data show CDR1 as KGHSH and CDR2 as LQKENI. The data were produced by immunoSEQ multiplex PCR, yet TCRdb's version contains in-frame clones alone and is incomplete. This table holds approximately 190,000 clones, roughly 93% found once. This sequence was found in an adult in good health. The sample consisted of peripheral blood, taken on day 0 of AZD1222 vaccination. This chain connects TRBV18 to TRBJ1-2, with D maybe TRBD1 (5 bases). The CDR3 reads CASSPSTGEVYGYTF. The CDR3 nucleotides are TGTGCCAGCTCACCAAGTACGGGGGAGGTCTATGGCTACACCTTC. The full variable domain, its missing parts supplied by reference TRBV18 and TRBJ1-2, is NAGVMQNPRHLVRRRGQEARLRCSPMKGHSHVYWYRQLPEEGLKFMVYLQKENIIDESGMPKERFSAEFPKEGPSILRIQQVVRGDSAAYFCASSPSTGEVYGYTFGSGTRLTVV.